A single T cell receptor (beta chain) is shown here with its context. This record comes from a study of blood T cell repertoires in COVID-19. The overall study: Acute and convalescent COVID-19 specimens originated in the United States, Italy and Spain. Sample material is recorded as cDNA or gDNA derived from T cells, B-cell-depleted T cells, or PBMCs.

Original methodology: Reference gene primer amplification gave nucleated cell count estimates. Generated by immunoSEQ multiplex PCR, the TCRdb table keeps only in-frame clones and is missing some. V and J calls and clone size come straight from that table; D and trimming were deduced from the DNA. The table has about 82,000 clones, 74% seen once. This CDR3 contains 20 residues. This sequence joins TRBV21-1 and TRBJ1-4. TRBV21-1 is a pseudogene. This clonotype was sampled from a human donor with acute or convalescent COVID-19. The donor label of this sample is uncertain. The sample was peripheral blood. The CDR3 nucleotides are TGTGCCAGCAGCAAGAATAACTTTTGGGGGGGCACGGTGACTAATGAAAAACTGTTTTTT. This codes for CASSKNNFWGGTVTNEKLFF.